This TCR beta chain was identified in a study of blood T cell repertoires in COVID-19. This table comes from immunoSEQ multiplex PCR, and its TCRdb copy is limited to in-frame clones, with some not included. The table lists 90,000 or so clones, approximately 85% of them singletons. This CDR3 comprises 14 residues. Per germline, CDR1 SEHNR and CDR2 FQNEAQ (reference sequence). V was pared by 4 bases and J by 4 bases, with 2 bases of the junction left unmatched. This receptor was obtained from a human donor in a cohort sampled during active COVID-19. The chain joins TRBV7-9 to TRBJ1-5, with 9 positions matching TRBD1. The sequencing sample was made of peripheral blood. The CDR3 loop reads CASSSTGGNQPQHF. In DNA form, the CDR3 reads TGTGCCAGCAGCTCGACAGGGGGGAATCAGCCCCAGCATTTT.